The 14 T cell receptor beta chains in this list originate from one sample, sequenced in a study of vaccination and CD4 T cells after COVID-19. The Oncomine TCR Beta short-read assay was applied to DNA of cultured CD4+ T cells. TCRdb processed the PCR reads anew with MiXCR; each CDR3 protein has one entry. Found here are about 15,000 distinct CDR3 sequences, nearly 80% of them singletons; the top ten hold roughly 9.1%. For these receptors, no antigen is known. Treatment here: roughly 11-day PBMC culture with coronavirus spike peptide pools or control peptides (ViraFEST assay). The source material was CD4+ T cells from blood, cultured in vitro, sampled after SARS-CoV-2 vaccination. Source of these receptors: a human donor who received a COVID-19 vaccine.

This sequence joins TRBV2 and TRBJ1-5, with unresolved D. The CDR3 consists of 14 residues. The V gene lost 6 bases and the J gene lost 4 bases, with 13 bases spanning the gap. Per the germline V gene, CDR1 is SNHLY and CDR2 is FYNNEI. DNA for the CDR3: TGTGCCAGCAGCCAGGCCAACCTAAATCAGCCCCAGCATTTT. It codes for CASSQANLNQPQHF.

The gene calls are TRBV6-5 and TRBJ1-5; no firm D call. With 2 bases removed from V and 8 bases from J, the gap between germline ends came to 13 bases. Germline CDR1 and CDR2: MNHEY and SVGAGI. The CDR3 is 14 amino acids. This CDR3 reads CASSYEAFGEPQHF. In nucleotides, the CDR3 is TGTGCCAGCAGTTACGAGGCCTTCGGGGAGCCCCAGCATTTT.

This chain joins TRBV6-1 and TRBJ1-4, with D possibly TRBD1 on 5 matching bases. CDR3 length: 14 residues. Germline V gene lookup returns CDR1 MNHNS and CDR2 SASEGT. V lost 6 bases to trimming and J lost 4 bases, with 12 bases between them. The CDR3 DNA follows: TGTGCCAGCAGGGCCGGGACGGGTAATGAAAAACTGTTTTTT. Amino acids: CASRAGTGNEKLFF.

This clonotype was counted once. The chain uses TRBV7-9 and TRBJ2-2; D possibly corresponds to TRBD2 (5 bases). Germline V lookup: CDR1 SEHNR, CDR2 FQNEAQ (reference sequence). The ends were cut back, 8 bases at V and 0 bases at J, with 13 bases in the middle. This CDR3 has 15 amino acids. For the CDR3, the DNA is TGTGCCAGCGAACTCCGGAGGTCGAACACCGGGGAGCTGTTTTTT. It translates to CASELRRSNTGELFF. The full variable domain, in which reference TRBV7-9 and TRBJ2-2 provide the parts outside the CDR3, is DTGVSQNPRHKITKRGQNVTFRCDPISEHNRLYWYRQTLGQGPEFLTYFQNEAQLEKSRLLSDRFSAERPKGSFSTLEIQRTEQGDSAMYLCASELRRSNTGELFFGEGSRLTVL.

This chain uses TRBV7-9 with TRBJ2-3; D not resolved. CDR1 is SEHNR and CDR2 is FQNEAQ in the germline V gene (reference sequence). CDR3 length: 14 amino acids. V was clipped by 2 bases and J by 0 bases, with 6 bases between them. This chain's CDR3 is CASSLKASTDTQYF. In DNA form, the CDR3 reads TGTGCCAGCAGCTTAAAGGCGAGCACAGATACGCAGTATTTT.

V is TRBV6-1 and J is TRBJ2-2, with D maybe TRBD1 (7 bases). The CDR3 has 12 residues. Looked up from germline, CDR1 is MNHNS and CDR2 is SASEGT. With 7 bases removed from V and 5 bases from J, the gap between germline ends came to 8 bases. CDR3 loop: CASTGGTGELFF. Written as DNA, the CDR3 is TGTGCCAGCACAGGGGGGACCGGGGAGCTGTTTTTT.

In nucleotides, the CDR3 is TGCAGTGCTAGGAGTCAGGGGCCCCTCAGCAATCAGCCCCAGCATTTT. Translation: CSARSQGPLSNQPQHF. The gene calls are TRBV20-1 and TRBJ1-5; tentative D call: TRBD1 (6 bases). This CDR3 contains 16 residues. Trimming pared 3 bases from V and 1 base from J, leaving 16 bases between. Germline values: CDR1 DFQATT, CDR2 SNEGSKA (reference sequence).

V usage is TRBV2 and J usage is TRBJ2-2; D call uncertain. Per germline, CDR1 SNHLY and CDR2 FYNNEI. Trimming took off 2 bases at V and 5 bases at J, with 12 bases between the two ends. This CDR3 contains 15 residues. The CDR3 nucleotides are TGTGCCAGCAGTGAATCGAAGGGTGGGACCGGGGAGCTGTTTTTT. Protein sequence: CASSESKGGTGELFF.

The chain couples TRBV20-1 to TRBJ2-1; 15 nucleotides align to TRBD2. The germline V gene has CDR1 DFQATT and CDR2 SNEGSKA (reference sequence). Trimming at V came to 3 bases and at J to 7 bases, leaving 7 bases not matched to a gene. The CDR3 is made up of 16 amino acids. The CDR3 region has the DNA TGCAGTGCTAGTTCCCGGACTAGCGGGGGGGTTAATGAGCAGTTCTTC. Protein: CSASSRTSGGVNEQFF.

The chain couples TRBV20-1 to TRBJ2-3; perhaps TRBD1 as D (5 bases). The CDR3 length is 14 residues. Trimming took off 6 bases at V and 6 bases at J, with 19 bases between the two ends. Looked up from germline, CDR1 is DFQATT and CDR2 is SNEGSKA (reference sequence). As DNA, the CDR3 is TGCAGTGCCGCCAGGGTGGGTATGGTGGATACGCAGTATTTT. Its protein product is CSAARVGMVDTQYF.

The chain recombines TRBV2 with TRBJ2-7; D possibly matches TRBD1 or TRBD2 (5 bases each). There are 14 residues in the CDR3. Germline lookup yields CDR1 SNHLY and CDR2 FYNNEI. V was trimmed by 6 bases and J by 0 bases, leaving 12 bases between them. CDR3 residues: CASSGTRSSYEQYF. In DNA form, the CDR3 reads TGTGCCAGCAGCGGGACGAGGAGCTCCTACGAGCAGTACTTC.

The genes are TRBV20-1 and TRBJ1-1, with a possible D match to TRBD1 (5 bases). The CDR3 length is 12 residues. V lost 6 bases and J 4 bases, leaving 12 bases between the germline ends. Germline CDR1 DFQATT, CDR2 SNEGSKA (reference sequence). CDR3 protein: CSAGGTSTEAFF. As DNA, the CDR3 is TGCAGTGCCGGAGGGACGAGCACTGAAGCTTTCTTT.

This clonotype was recorded only once. J is TRBJ1-2 and V is TRBV29-1; perhaps TRBD1 as D (6 bases). Trimming left V 5 bases short and J 0 bases short, with 10 bases between. The CDR3 runs 13 residues. Looked up from germline, CDR1 is SQVTM and CDR2 is ANQGSEA. The CDR3 loop reads CSVTGLPNYGYTF. The CDR3 nucleotides read TGCAGCGTTACAGGGTTACCTAACTATGGCTACACCTTC.

V is TRBV19 and J is TRBJ1-1; the match to TRBD1 covers 12 bases. The V segment lost 6 bases and the J segment 3 bases; nucleotides outside the gene matches: 8. Germline CDR1 reads LNHDA; CDR2 reads SQIVND (reference sequence). This CDR3 comprises 16 residues. In DNA, the CDR3 is TGTGCCAGTAGAGACGCCGGGACAGGGGGCTACACTGAAGCTTTCTTT. Translating it yields CASRDAGTGGYTEAFF.